A single T cell receptor (beta chain) is shown here with its context. Its cognate antigen is unknown. Some clones are missing from TCRdb's copy, which holds only in-frame ones; the method was immunoSEQ multiplex PCR. In the table there are over 60,000 clones, roughly 93% of which are singletons. Germline V CDR1 and CDR2: SGHVS, FNYEAQ. After removal of 5 bases from V and 0 bases from J, the junction contained 5 bases not matched to a gene. This CDR3 is built from 15 residues. These data originate in a study of OX40 agonist ivuxolimab in advanced cancers. In the study overall: Patients receiving dose escalation had hepatocellular carcinoma, melanoma, renal cell or head and neck cancer.

Overall study results and limits: Clonal expansion among partial responders at 0.1-3.0 mg/kg ranked near the lowest.

The sample here was CD4+ or CD8+ T cells sorted from blood, taken in a trial of the OX40 agonist ivuxolimab. The source is an adult with an advanced solid tumor such as melanoma, head and neck, liver or kidney cancer. The J gene is TRBJ2-3, the V gene TRBV7-6; 7 positions match TRBD1. CDR3 DNA: TGTGCCAGCAGCCTCGGACAGGCTAGCACAGATACGCAGTATTTT. Translating it yields CASSLGQASTDTQYF.